Listed below are T cell receptor beta chains from one sample, sequenced in a study of blood T cells in healthy people across ages. TCRdb recomputed calls from the 5' RACE reads with MiXCR, one row per CDR3 protein. Found here are about 940,000 distinct CDR3 sequences, about 48% of them singletons; the top ten hold over 10%. The sequencing input was blood. The source is a man younger than 40 in good health. Each CDR3 is given with its conserved first and last residue. D genes are given only for firm matches. Some rows have no size entry. The others give once, few or many, or a class for an expanded clone.

few	TRBV6-5	13	-	TRBJ2-3	CASSYAGINTQYF	TGTGCCAGCAGTTATGCGGGGATAAATACGCAGTATTTT
few	TRBV29-1	14	-	TRBJ1-2	CSVEGTDYNYGYTF	TGCAGCGTTGAAGGGACAGATTATAACTATGGCTACACCTTC
-	TRBV7-9	14	-	TRBJ2-7	CASSLIVGRGEQYF	TGTGCCAGCAGCTTAATTGTAGGGAGAGGGGAGCAGTACTTC
-	TRBV7-2	14	-	TRBJ2-2	CASSPTGRFGELFF	TGTGCCAGCAGCCCCACAGGGCGGTTCGGGGAGCTGTTTTTT
-	TRBV24-1	16	TRBD1	TRBJ1-2	CATSDPGQPAVDGYTF	TGTGCCACCAGTGATCCGGGACAGCCCGCGGTGGATGGCTACACCTTC
few	TRBV20-1	14	-	TRBJ1-2	CSALPLQDSYGYTF	TGCAGTGCTCTCCCCTTACAGGACTCCTATGGCTACACCTTC
-	TRBV7-2	12	-	TRBJ1-2	CASSLQDTGYTF	TGTGCCAGCAGCTTACAGGATACCGGCTACACCTTC
-	TRBV3-1	15	-	TRBJ2-5	CASSQDGRVRETQYF	TGTGCCAGCAGCCAAGATGGAAGGGTTAGAGAGACCCAGTACTTC
-	TRBV4-2	15	-	TRBJ2-1	CASTTGGAFYNEQFF	TGTGCCAGCACCACAGGGGGGGCCTTCTACAATGAGCAGTTCTTC
few	TRBV11-2	16	-	TRBJ2-3	CASSPRGASQADTQYF	TGTGCCAGCAGCCCCCGGGGGGCCTCTCAGGCAGATACGCAGTATTTT
-	TRBV13	14	-	TRBJ2-7	CASSFKPSSYEQYF	TGTGCCAGCAGCTTTAAGCCAAGCTCCTACGAGCAGTACTTC
few	TRBV28	14	-	TRBJ2-7	CASSAVGGSYEQYF	TGTGCCAGCAGCGCCGTGGGGGGTTCCTACGAGCAGTACTTC
-	TRBV3-1	17	TRBD1	TRBJ2-3	CASSQVLDRGPTDTQYF	TGTGCCAGCAGCCAAGTATTAGACAGGGGTCCCACAGATACGCAGTATTTT
-	TRBV21-1	14	-	TRBJ2-5	CASSIHREQETQYF	TGTGCCAGCAGCATACACAGGGAACAAGAGACCCAGTACTTC
-	TRBV20-1	14	-	TRBJ2-1	CSADRRGYYNEQFF	TGCAGTGCCGACCGCCGGGGGTACTACAATGAGCAGTTCTTC
few	TRBV28	13	-	TRBJ1-5	CASSPLGGQPQHF	TGTGCCAGCAGTCCATTAGGGGGTCAGCCCCAGCATTTT
-	TRBV24-1	16	-	TRBJ2-5	CATSDSISPAKEAQYF	TGTGCCACCAGTGATTCGATTTCTCCCGCGAAAGAGGCCCAGTACTTC
-	TRBV27	16	-	TRBJ2-5	CASSFRGLALQETQYF	TGTGCCAGCAGTTTTCGAGGGTTGGCGCTCCAAGAGACCCAGTACTTC
few	TRBV7-9	16	-	TRBJ2-5	CASSLNVRGYGETQYF	TGTGCCAGCAGCTTAAACGTCAGGGGTTACGGAGAGACCCAGTACTTC
-	TRBV6-2/TRBV6-3	13	-	TRBJ1-1	CASSYSWNTEAFF	TGTGCCAGCAGTTACTCCTGGAACACTGAAGCTTTCTTT
few	TRBV12-3/TRBV12-4	15	-	TRBJ2-7	CASSRGSSGPNEQYF	TGTGCCAGCAGTCGGGGGAGTTCGGGGCCAAACGAGCAGTACTTC
few	TRBV7-9	17	-	TRBJ2-7	CASSFNSDPSFTYEQYF	TGTGCCAGCAGCTTTAATTCGGACCCTTCTTTCACCTACGAGCAGTACTTC
-	TRBV29-1	15	-	TRBJ2-7	CSVGGVFGGTYEQYF	TGCAGCGTTGGTGGGGTTTTCGGGGGCACCTACGAGCAGTACTTC
few	TRBV5-1	14	TRBD1	TRBJ2-2	CASSRTGDTGELFF	TGCGCCAGCAGTCGGACAGGGGACACCGGGGAGCTGTTTTTT
-	TRBV9	13	-	TRBJ2-7	CASRKDGSYEQYF	TGTGCCAGCAGGAAGGACGGCTCCTACGAGCAGTACTTC
-	TRBV11-2	14	-	TRBJ1-2	CASSRMGTNYGYTF	TGTGCCAGCAGCCGAATGGGGACTAACTATGGCTACACCTTC
-	TRBV4-3	16	TRBD2	TRBJ2-2	CASSRGVAGSNGELFF	TGCGCCAGCAGCCGTGGAGTAGCGGGGAGCAACGGGGAGCTGTTTTTT
-	TRBV4-1	17	TRBD2	TRBJ2-3	CASSQGLAGFRTDTQYF	TGCGCCAGCAGCCAGGGACTAGCGGGGTTCCGCACAGATACGCAGTATTTT
-	TRBV20-1	14	-	TRBJ1-1	CSASRGRGNTEAFF	TGCAGTGCTTCTCGAGGTAGGGGAAACACTGAAGCTTTCTTT
few	TRBV4-2	17	TRBD2	TRBJ2-5	CASSQGGGLAGEETQYF	TGTGCCAGCAGCCAAGGGGGGGGACTAGCGGGGGAAGAGACCCAGTACTTC
-	TRBV30	11	TRBD2	TRBJ2-4	CAWSQRGIQYF	TGTGCCTGGAGTCAGCGGGGCATTCAGTACTTC
-	TRBV12-3/TRBV12-4	11	-	TRBJ1-1	CATTFDTEAFF	TGTGCCACGACTTTCGACACTGAAGCTTTCTTT
many	TRBV7-9	17	TRBD1	TRBJ2-2	CASSDSPGQSYTGELFF	TGTGCCAGCAGCGATAGTCCGGGACAGTCCTATACCGGGGAGCTGTTTTTT
few	TRBV18	15	TRBD1	TRBJ2-7	CASSPPDRGSYEQYF	TGTGCCAGCTCACCACCGGACAGGGGATCCTACGAGCAGTACTTC
few	TRBV27	11	-	TRBJ2-6	CASLKANVLTF	TGTGCCAGCCTGAAGGCCAACGTCCTGACTTTC
-	TRBV7-6	16	-	TRBJ2-3	CASSLSPGGGTDTQYF	TGTGCCAGCAGCTTGTCCCCCGGCGGTGGCACAGATACGCAGTATTTT
-	TRBV5-1	16	-	TRBJ2-5	CASSSASSRKLETQYF	TGCGCCAGCAGCTCAGCCTCGAGTCGGAAATTAGAGACCCAGTACTTC
-	TRBV20-1	13	-	TRBJ1-2	CSARVGDHYGYTF	TGCAGTGCTAGAGTGGGGGACCACTATGGCTACACCTTC
few	TRBV3-1	15	-	TRBJ2-5	CASSQSGYSRETQYF	TGTGCCAGCAGCCAATCAGGGTATTCCCGAGAGACCCAGTACTTC
-	TRBV5-1	15	TRBD2	TRBJ2-5	CASSLERGTGETQYF	TGCGCCAGCAGCTTGGAGCGGGGTACGGGGGAGACCCAGTACTTC
-	TRBV5-1	11	TRBD1	TRBJ2-1	CASSTGAQQFF	TGCGCCAGCTCCACAGGGGCTCAGCAGTTCTTC
-	TRBV5-1	13	-	TRBJ1-1	CASSSQKQGEAFF	TGCGCCAGCAGCTCACAAAAACAGGGTGAAGCTTTCTTT
few	TRBV20-1	15	TRBD2	TRBJ2-7	CSARVNPGTSNEQYF	TGCAGTGCTAGAGTGAACCCCGGGACTAGCAACGAGCAGTACTTC
-	TRBV2	15	-	TRBJ2-5	CASSGRQSPRKTQYF	TGTGCCAGCAGTGGGCGGCAGAGCCCTCGTAAGACCCAGTACTTC
-	TRBV27	15	-	TRBJ1-5	CASSSGGAYLQPQHF	TGTGCCAGCAGTTCCGGGGGCGCTTATTTACAGCCCCAGCATTTT
-	TRBV11-2	15	TRBD1	TRBJ2-5	CASSWEGQGRNEQYF	TGTGCCAGCAGCTGGGAGGGACAGGGCAGGAATGAGCAGTACTTC
few	TRBV5-5	18	TRBD1	TRBJ2-7	CASSLRGTGSLLSYEQYF	TGTGCCAGCAGCTTGAGGGGGACAGGCTCTCTACTCTCCTACGAGCAGTACTTC
-	TRBV6-1	18	-	TRBJ2-6	CASINRLGALSGANVLTF	TGTGCCAGCATAAACAGGCTAGGGGCTCTCTCTGGGGCCAACGTCCTGACTTTC
-	TRBV20-1	11	-	TRBJ2-1	CSASRGDEQFF	TGCAGTGCTAGTAGGGGCGATGAGCAGTTCTTC
-	TRBV3-1	12	-	TRBJ2-3	CASSGVADTQYF	TGTGCCAGCAGCGGGGTTGCAGATACGCAGTATTTT
few	TRBV4-3	16	-	TRBJ2-6	CASSQDPDSGANVLTF	TGCGCCAGCAGCCAAGATCCGGACTCTGGGGCCAACGTCCTGACTTTC
many	TRBV5-1	14	-	TRBJ2-5	CASCHRLGRETQYF	TGCGCCAGCTGTCACCGCCTCGGCAGAGAGACCCAGTACTTC
once	TRBV20-1	16	TRBD2	TRBJ2-7	CSANAGTSVGFYEQYF	TGCAGTGCTAACGCCGGGACTAGCGTGGGATTCTACGAGCAGTACTTC
-	TRBV4-1	15	-	TRBJ2-1	CASSQDAGGGDEQFF	TGCGCCAGCAGCCAAGATGCAGGGGGAGGTGATGAGCAGTTCTTC
-	TRBV20-1	14	-	TRBJ1-2	CSANGWVSEYGYTF	TGCAGTGCAAATGGGTGGGTCTCAGAGTATGGCTACACCTTC
few	TRBV12-3/TRBV12-4	16	TRBD1	TRBJ1-5	CASSLVIRDRGVAQHF	TGTGCCAGCAGTTTAGTAATCCGGGACAGGGGGGTAGCCCAGCATTTT